These 7 T cell receptor beta chains originate from one sample sequenced in a study of tumor and adjacent non-tumor tissue in lung cancer. TCRbeta libraries were built with three rounds of nested PCR, modified from ARM-PCR. TCRdb independently ran MiXCR on the multiplex PCR reads; one entry per CDR3 protein. Here the sample spans 75,000 to 95,000 distinct CDR3 sequences, 72% being singletons. The template was RNA from unsorted bulk tissue. Specimen: lung tumor tissue. These receptors originate from a woman in her thirties or forties with non-small cell lung cancer.

CDR3 sequence reads: CASSYKAGVINEQFF. The CDR3 coding sequence is TGTGCCAGCAGTTACAAGGCGGGTGTTATCAATGAGCAGTTCTTC. This chain connects TRBV6-5 to TRBJ2-1; possible D gene TRBD2, 5 bases. The CDR3 consists of 15 residues. CDR1 MNHEY and CDR2 SVGAGI come from the germline V gene. Trimming left V 2 bases short and J 6 bases short, with 14 bases between.

The rearrangement uses TRBV24-1 and TRBJ2-5, with D perhaps matching TRBD1 (5 bases). The CDR3 contains 15 residues. CDR1 KGHDR and CDR2 SFDVKD come from the germline V gene. Trimming pared 6 bases from V and 4 bases from J, leaving 17 bases between. The CDR3 loop reads CATSNSVRVRETQYF. The DNA of the CDR3 is TGTGCCACCAGTAATTCGGTCAGGGTGAGAGAGACCCAGTACTTC.

This clonotype was seen many times. The genes are TRBV12-3 or TRBV12-4 and TRBJ2-1; 10 nucleotides agree with TRBD2. This CDR3 spans 18 amino acids. Trimming at V came to 5 bases and at J to 0 bases, leaving 10 bases not matched to a gene. The CDR3 DNA sequence: TGTGCCAGCAGTCCTCCGGGACTAGCGTTTGGCTCCTACAATGAGCAGTTCTTC. It is translated as CASSPPGLAFGSYNEQFF.

In the case of this clonotype: A read error may account for a junction end that differs from germline. The chain is built from TRBV6-1 and TRBJ1-5; 8 positions agree with TRBD1. The germline V gene encodes CDR1 MNHNS and CDR2 SASEGT. This CDR3 is built from 15 residues. DNA of the CDR3: TGTGCCAACAGTGAAGTGGACAGGGAGGATCAGCCCCAACATTTT. It is translated as CANSEVDREDQPQHF.

A word on this clonotype: A read error is likely, as this CDR3 ends without the conserved phenylalanine or tryptophan. This chain links TRBV6-1 with TRBJ1-4; D gene uncertain. Germline values: CDR1 MNHNS, CDR2 SASEGT. The V end lost 2 bases, the J end lost 6 bases, and 13 bases lay between the germline ends. The CDR3 has 15 residues. The CDR3 loop is CASSELGVGDEKLFL. Here the CDR3 DNA reads TGTGCCAGCAGTGAACTTGGGGTCGGGGATGAAAAACTGTTTCTT.

About this clonotype itself: A read error is possible here, since a much larger clone lies one base away. CDR3: CAISGSGTTKETQYF. The CDR3 nucleotides are TGTGCCATCAGTGGCAGCGGGACTACCAAAGAGACCCAGTACTTC. The chain combines TRBV10-3 with TRBJ2-5; 7 bases are shared with TRBD2. With V trimmed by 4 bases and J by 3 bases, 8 bases remained unmatched. Per germline, CDR1 ENHRY and CDR2 SYGVKD. This CDR3 has 15 amino acids.

Turning to this clonotype: Germline is not matched at one junction end, which may reflect a read error. The chain combines TRBV11-2 with TRBJ1-3, with a possible D match to TRBD1 (5 bases). The CDR3 spans 15 residues. Germline assignment: CDR1 SGHAT and CDR2 FQNNGV. CDR3 protein: CANSGQGTSGNTIYF. The DNA for the CDR3 is TGTGCCAACAGCGGGCAGGGTACATCAGGAAACACCATATATTTT.